The following is a TCR beta chain sequence with its context. It lacks a known antigen. No much larger clonotype is one base removed from it; base qualities were not supplied. The immunoSEQ Assay, a bias-controlled multiplex PCR, was used to amplify TCRbeta CDR3 regions from genomic DNA. On the authors' methods: Nucleated cell counts per sample were estimated from amplification of reference gene primers within the assay. To quantify the absolute abundance of each unique TCRbeta CDR3 rearrangement, sequence reads were collapsed and filtered. For each sample, productive Simpson clonality was calculated as the square root of Simpson's diversity index over productive rearrangements. Entries here come from immuneACCESS through TCRdb and include only in-frame sequences with V and J called. Some clones fail to appear in such tables; in the studies checked, an unresolved V gene covers under half of the shortfall, and the cause of the remainder is unknown. D and trimming come from the DNA, and the V and J calls and clone size come from that table. Present in this sample are roughly 190,000 clones, approximately 86% of which were seen just once. Of the sample, approximately 25% falls within the top ten clones.

The data stem from a study of blood T cell repertoires in COVID-19 (dated by TCRdb to 2019 to 2021). In the study overall: Recovered participants in ImmuneRACE Cohort 3 were defined as having two consecutive negative NP/OP PCR tests, clearance from a healthcare professional, or resolution of symptoms. The collaborator samples originated in the United States, Italy and Spain and spanned the acute and convalescent phases of COVID-19. The prospective study material was composed of cDNA or gDNA derived from T cells, B-cell-depleted T cells, or PBMCs. Deeply sampled blood TCRbeta repertoires from subjects exposed to, actively infected with, or recovered from COVID-19 were included in the dataset. A freely available public database, intended as a resource for researchers studying the immune response to SARS-CoV-2, is where the repertoires were released. The samples were drawn from two sources: the first 160 participants of the ongoing ImmuneRACE study, and 1,254 subjects contributed by 6 global collaborators. Nearly every sample came with metadata listing a de-identified subject ID, COVID-19 status, age in years and sex. HLA class I and class II types, where available, came from metadata supplied by the sample provider rather than from assay-based typing.

Overall study outcomes, separate from this receptor: The amount of clinical and demographic metadata varied by source and participant and was provided uncurated.

The germline V gene supplies CDR1 MNHEY and CDR2 SVGAGI. Ends trimmed: V by 2 bases, J by 3 bases; bases unmatched to a gene: 6. Spanning cysteine to phenylalanine, the CDR3 consists of 16 amino acids. The entry retains the CDR3 DNA only, 48 bases that are in frame from base 1. Participants in the prospective study were aged about 18 to 100 years, lived in about two dozen United States geographic areas, and enrolled through a virtual design. Cohort assignment in the prospective study relied on participant-reported clinical history from a screening survey and a study questionnaire. In the prospective study, mobile phlebotomists collected whole blood, serum and a nasopharyngeal or oropharyngeal swab from each participant. Over an approximately 2-month period, participants in the prospective study had the option of providing additional blood draws and questionnaires. Blood samples from the prospective study were shipped frozen or at room temperature prior to DNA extraction.

Sequenced material: PBMCs or T cells enriched from blood (not recorded which). This sequence was found in a woman in her thirties or forties in a cohort exposed to, infected with or recovered from COVID-19 (not recorded which). The chain uses TRBV6-5 and TRBJ2-3; a stretch of 9 junction bases matches TRBD2. The DNA reads TGTGCCAGCAGTTACGGTATAGCGGGGGCGACAGATACGCAGTATTTT. Its translation is CASSYGIAGATDTQYF.